The entry below describes one T cell receptor beta chain. Its target is not known. The assay was immunoSEQ multiplex PCR, and TCRdb's table has in-frame clones only and misses some. The sample lists about 40,000 clones, around 80% occurring once. The record originates from a study of PD-1 blockade in classical Hodgkin lymphoma. This CDR3 contains 13 residues. The germline V gene has CDR1 SQVTM and CDR2 ANQGSEA. V shed 7 bases and J shed 6 bases, with 16 bases lying between them. Study-wide points: TCR diversity rose significantly by C4D1 in CD4+ but not CD8+ cells.

All patients relapsed after autologous stem cell transplantation, and brentuximab vedotin exposure varied. Progressive disease, partial response or complete response was each patient's best response. The V gene is TRBV29-1, the J gene TRBJ2-1; D gene unclear. Sequenced here: peripheral blood mononuclear cells (PBMCs), sampled at baseline. This TCR was sampled from a human donor with classical Hodgkin lymphoma. The CDR3 sequence is CSAERNLLNEQFF. For the CDR3, the DNA is TGCAGCGCAGAACGAAACTTACTCAATGAGCAGTTCTTC.